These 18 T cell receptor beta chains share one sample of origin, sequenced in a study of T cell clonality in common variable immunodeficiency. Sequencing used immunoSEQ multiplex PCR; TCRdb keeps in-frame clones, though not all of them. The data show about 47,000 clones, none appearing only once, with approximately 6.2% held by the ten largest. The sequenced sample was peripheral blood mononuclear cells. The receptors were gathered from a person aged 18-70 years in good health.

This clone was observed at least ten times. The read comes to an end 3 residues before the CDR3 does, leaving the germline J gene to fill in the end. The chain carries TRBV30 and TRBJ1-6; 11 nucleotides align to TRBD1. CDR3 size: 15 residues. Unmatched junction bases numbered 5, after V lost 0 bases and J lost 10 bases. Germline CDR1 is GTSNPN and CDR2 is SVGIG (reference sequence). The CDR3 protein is CAWSVLRTGGSPLHF. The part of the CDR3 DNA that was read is TGTGCCTGGAGTGTATTGCGGACAGGGGGCTCACCC.

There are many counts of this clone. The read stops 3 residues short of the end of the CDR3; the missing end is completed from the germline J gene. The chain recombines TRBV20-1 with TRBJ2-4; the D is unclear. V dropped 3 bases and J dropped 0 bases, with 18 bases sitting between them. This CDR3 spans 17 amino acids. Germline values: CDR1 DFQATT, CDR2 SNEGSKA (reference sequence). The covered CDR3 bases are TGCAGTGCTAGTAGTAGTTCTCCCACCCTAGCCAAAAACATT. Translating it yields CSASSSSPTLAKNI. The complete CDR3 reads CSASSSSPTLAKNIQYF.

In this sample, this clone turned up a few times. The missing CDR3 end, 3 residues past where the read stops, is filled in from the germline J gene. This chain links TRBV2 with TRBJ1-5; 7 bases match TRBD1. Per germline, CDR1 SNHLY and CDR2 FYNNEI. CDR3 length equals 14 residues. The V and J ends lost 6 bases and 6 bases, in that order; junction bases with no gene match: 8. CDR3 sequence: CASSARTGGQPQHF. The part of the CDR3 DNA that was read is TGTGCCAGCAGCGCTAGGACAGGAGGTCAGCCC.

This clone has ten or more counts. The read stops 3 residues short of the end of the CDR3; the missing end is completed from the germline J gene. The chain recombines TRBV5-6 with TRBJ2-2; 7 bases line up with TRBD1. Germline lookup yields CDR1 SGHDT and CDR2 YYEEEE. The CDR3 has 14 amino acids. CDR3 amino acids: CASSLGTGPGWLFF. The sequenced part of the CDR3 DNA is TGTGCCAGCAGCTTGGGGACAGGCCCAGGTTGG.

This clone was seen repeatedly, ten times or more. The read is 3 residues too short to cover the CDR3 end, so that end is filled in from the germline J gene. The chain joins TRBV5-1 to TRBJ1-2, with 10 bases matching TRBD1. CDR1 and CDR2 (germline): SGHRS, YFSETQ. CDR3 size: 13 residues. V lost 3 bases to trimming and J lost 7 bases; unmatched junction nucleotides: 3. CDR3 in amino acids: CASSSRDRGGYTF. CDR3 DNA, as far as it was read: TGCGCCAGCAGCTCGCGGGACAGGGGTGGC.

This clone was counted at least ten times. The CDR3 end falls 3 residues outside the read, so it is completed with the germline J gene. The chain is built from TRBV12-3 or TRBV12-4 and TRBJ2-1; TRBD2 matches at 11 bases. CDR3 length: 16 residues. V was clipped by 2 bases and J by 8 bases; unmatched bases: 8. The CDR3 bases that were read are TGTGCCAGCAGTTTAATAGCGGGGGGGTATTCCGATGAG. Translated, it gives CASSLIAGGYSDE. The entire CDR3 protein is CASSLIAGGYSDEQFF.

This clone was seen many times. Partial CDR3 DNA: TGTGCCAGCAGCTTGGTCCCCAGAGACTATGGC. Protein product: CASSLVPRDYG. The entire CDR3 reads CASSLVPRDYGYTF. The J gene is TRBJ1-2, the V gene TRBV5-5; D ambiguous. The missing CDR3 end, 3 residues past where the read stops, is filled in from the germline J gene. The V end was cut by 0 bases, the J end by 3 bases, with 9 bases between. CDR1 SGHKS and CDR2 YYEKEE come from the germline V gene (reference sequence). This CDR3 spans 14 amino acids.

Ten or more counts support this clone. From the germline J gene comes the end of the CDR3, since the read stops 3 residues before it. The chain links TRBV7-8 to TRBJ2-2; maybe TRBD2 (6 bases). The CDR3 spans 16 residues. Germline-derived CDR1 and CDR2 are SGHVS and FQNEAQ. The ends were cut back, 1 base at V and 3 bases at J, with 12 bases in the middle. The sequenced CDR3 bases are TGTGCCAGCAGCTTAGAGGTCGGGGGTTACACCGGGGAG. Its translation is CASSLEVGGYTGE. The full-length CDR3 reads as CASSLEVGGYTGELFF.

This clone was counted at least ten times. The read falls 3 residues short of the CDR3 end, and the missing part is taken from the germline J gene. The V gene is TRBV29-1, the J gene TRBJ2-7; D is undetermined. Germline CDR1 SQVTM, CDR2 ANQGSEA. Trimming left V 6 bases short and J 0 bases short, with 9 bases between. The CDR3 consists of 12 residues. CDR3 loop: CSVAPSSYEQYF. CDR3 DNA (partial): TGCAGCGTCGCTCCTAGCTCCTACGAG.

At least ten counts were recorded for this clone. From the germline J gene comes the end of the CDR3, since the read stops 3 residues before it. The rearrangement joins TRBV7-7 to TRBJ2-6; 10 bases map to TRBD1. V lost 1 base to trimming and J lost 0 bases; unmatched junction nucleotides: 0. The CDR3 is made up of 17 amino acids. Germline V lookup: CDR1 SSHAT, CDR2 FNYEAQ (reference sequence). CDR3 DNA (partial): TGTGCCAGCAGCTTAGGGACAGGGGGCTCTGGGGCCAACGTC. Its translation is CASSLGTGGSGANV. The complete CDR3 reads CASSLGTGGSGANVLTF.

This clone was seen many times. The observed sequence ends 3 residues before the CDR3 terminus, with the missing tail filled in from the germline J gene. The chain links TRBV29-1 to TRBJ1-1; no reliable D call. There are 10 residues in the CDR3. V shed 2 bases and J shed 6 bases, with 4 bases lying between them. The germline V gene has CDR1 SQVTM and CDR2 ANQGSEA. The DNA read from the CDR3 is TGCAGCGTTGAATCTTCTGAA. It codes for CSVESSE. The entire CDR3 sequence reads CSVESSEAFF.

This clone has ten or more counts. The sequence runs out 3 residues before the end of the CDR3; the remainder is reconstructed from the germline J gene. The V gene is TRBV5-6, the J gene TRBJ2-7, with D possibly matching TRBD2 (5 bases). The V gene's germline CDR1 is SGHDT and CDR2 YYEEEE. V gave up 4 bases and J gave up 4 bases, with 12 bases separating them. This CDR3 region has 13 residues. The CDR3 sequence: CASSPSGTYEQYF. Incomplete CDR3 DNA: TGTGCCAGCAGCCCAAGCGGAACTTACGAG.

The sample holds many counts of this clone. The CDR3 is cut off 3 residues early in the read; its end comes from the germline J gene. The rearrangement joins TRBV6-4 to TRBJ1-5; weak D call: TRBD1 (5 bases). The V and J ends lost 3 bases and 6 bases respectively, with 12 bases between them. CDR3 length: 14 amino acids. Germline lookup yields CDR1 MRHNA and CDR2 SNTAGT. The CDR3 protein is CASSESVGVQPQHF. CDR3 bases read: TGTGCCAGCAGTGAGTCGGTAGGGGTTCAGCCC.

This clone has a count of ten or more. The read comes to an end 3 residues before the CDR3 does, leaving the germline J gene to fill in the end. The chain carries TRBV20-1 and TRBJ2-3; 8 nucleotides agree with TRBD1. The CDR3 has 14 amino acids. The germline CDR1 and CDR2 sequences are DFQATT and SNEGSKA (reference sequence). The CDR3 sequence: CSATRQGSLETQYF. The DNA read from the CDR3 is TGCAGTGCAACTCGACAGGGGTCATTAGAGACG.

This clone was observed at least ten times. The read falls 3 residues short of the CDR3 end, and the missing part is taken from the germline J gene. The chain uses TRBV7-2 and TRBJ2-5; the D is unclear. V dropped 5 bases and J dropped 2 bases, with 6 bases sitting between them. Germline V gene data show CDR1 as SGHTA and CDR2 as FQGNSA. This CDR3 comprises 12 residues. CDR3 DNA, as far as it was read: TGTGCCAGCAGCGTTCAACAAGAGACC. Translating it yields CASSVQQET. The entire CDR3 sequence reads CASSVQQETQYF.

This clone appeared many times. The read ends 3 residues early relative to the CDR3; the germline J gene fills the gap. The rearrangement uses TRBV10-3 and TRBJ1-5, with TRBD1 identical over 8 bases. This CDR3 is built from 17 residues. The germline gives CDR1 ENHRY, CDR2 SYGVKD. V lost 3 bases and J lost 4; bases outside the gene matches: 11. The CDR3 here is CAISDPPWTGRNQPQHF. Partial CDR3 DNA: TGTGCCATCAGTGACCCCCCGTGGACAGGGCGAAATCAGCCC.

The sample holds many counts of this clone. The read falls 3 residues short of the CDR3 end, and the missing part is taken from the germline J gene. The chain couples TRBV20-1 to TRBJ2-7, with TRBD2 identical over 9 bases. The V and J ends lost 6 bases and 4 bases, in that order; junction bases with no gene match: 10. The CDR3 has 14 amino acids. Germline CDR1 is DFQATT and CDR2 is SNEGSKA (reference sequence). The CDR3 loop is CSAVASGGTYEQYF. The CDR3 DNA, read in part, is TGCAGTGCAGTCGCGAGCGGGGGGACTTACGAG.

CDR3 residues: CASSERASTDTQYF. The sequenced CDR3 bases are TGCGCCAGCAGCGAGCGGGCCAGCACAGATACG. This chain uses TRBV5-1 with TRBJ2-3, with D perhaps TRBD2 (6 bases). The CDR3 end lies 3 residues beyond the end of the read and is filled in from the germline J gene. The CDR3 spans 14 residues. V was clipped by 4 bases and J by 0 bases, with 9 bases between them. CDR1 is SGHRS and CDR2 is YFSETQ in the germline V gene.